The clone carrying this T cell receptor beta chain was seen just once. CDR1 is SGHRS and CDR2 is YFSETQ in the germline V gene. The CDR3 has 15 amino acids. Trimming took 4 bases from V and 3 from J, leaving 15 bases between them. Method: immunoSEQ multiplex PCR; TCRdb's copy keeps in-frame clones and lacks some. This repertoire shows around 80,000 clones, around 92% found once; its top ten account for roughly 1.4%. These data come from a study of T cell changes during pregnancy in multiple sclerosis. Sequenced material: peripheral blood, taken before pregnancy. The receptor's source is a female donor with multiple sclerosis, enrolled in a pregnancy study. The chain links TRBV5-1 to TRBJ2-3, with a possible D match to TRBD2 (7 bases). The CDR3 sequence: CASSLVRGGTDTQYF. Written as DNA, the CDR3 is TGCGCCAGCAGCCTAGTCAGGGGAGGGACAGATACGCAGTATTTT.